The 15 T cell receptor beta chains below all came from one sample that was sequenced in a study of cytotoxic CD8 clonotypes in ibrutinib-treated CLL. Libraries were prepared by immunoSEQ multiplex PCR; TCRdb keeps only in-frame clonotypes and omits some of them. The table shows about 120,000 clones, with roughly 60% occurring only once. The source was PBMCs, collected after 24 months of ibrutinib treatment. The source of these receptors is a human donor with chronic lymphocytic leukemia.

This chain connects TRBV30 to TRBJ1-2; the D gene is possibly TRBD1 (5 bases). V lost 5 bases and J 5 bases, leaving 9 bases between the germline ends. CDR1 is GTSNPN, CDR2 SVGIG, per germline (reference sequence). This CDR3 comprises 11 residues. CDR3 sequence: CAWQGGYGYTF. Written as DNA, the CDR3 is TGTGCCTGGCAGGGAGGATATGGCTACACCTTC.

The chain has TRBV6-6 and TRBJ2-1, with D possibly matching TRBD2 (6 bases). Between the trimmed V and J ends, which lost 2 bases and 3 bases, there was a span of 11 bases. In germline, CDR1 is MNHNY, CDR2 SVGAGI (reference sequence). The CDR3 runs to 15 residues. The CDR3 DNA follows: TGTGCCAGCAGTTACAGGTCGGGGGACTACAATGAGCAGTTCTTC. Translating gives CASSYRSGDYNEQFF.

The gene calls are TRBV2 and TRBJ1-1; a possible D gene is TRBD1 (6 bases). Deletions cut 8 bases from V and 4 bases from J, with 17 bases between. The CDR3 totals 14 residues. Germline loops: CDR1 SNHLY, CDR2 FYNNEI. The CDR3 DNA sequence: TGTGCCAGCGGGGAGCAGGGGACCTTCACTGAAGCTTTCTTT. Residues: CASGEQGTFTEAFF.

The sample holds a few counts of this clone. This chain uses TRBV9 with TRBJ2-2; 8 positions match TRBD2. CDR1 and CDR2 (germline): SGDLS, YYNGEE. The J segment lost 6 bases and the V segment lost 0 bases, leaving 4 bases of the junction unmatched. The CDR3 is 15 amino acids. CDR3 DNA sequence: TGTGCCAGCAGCGTAGGCGGGGGGCAAGCCGGGGAGCTGTTTTTT. It yields the protein CASSVGGGQAGELFF.

J is TRBJ1-1 and V is TRBV25-1; D unresolved. Germline V lookup: CDR1 MGHDK, CDR2 SYGVNS. The CDR3 totals 16 residues. V lost 6 bases and J lost 0, with 17 bases in between. The CDR3 spells CASSGPTGELNTEAFF. The CDR3 region has the DNA TGTGCCAGCAGCGGGCCCACCGGTGAGCTGAACACTGAAGCTTTCTTT.

V gene TRBV19 combines with J gene TRBJ2-7; a possible D gene is TRBD1 (5 bases). This CDR3 spans 13 amino acids. Germline V gene data show CDR1 as LNHDA and CDR2 as SQIVND (reference sequence). V lost 3 bases and J 4 bases, leaving 10 bases between the germline ends. The CDR3 loop reads CASSIYAGYEQYF. In nucleotides, the CDR3 is TGTGCCAGTAGTATTTACGCAGGGTACGAGCAGTACTTC. The variable domain in full, with the rest retrieved from reference TRBV19 and TRBJ2-7, is DGGITQSPKYLFRKEGQNVTLSCEQNLNHDAMYWYRQDPGQGLRLIYYSQIVNDFQKGDIAEGYSVSREKKESFPLTVTSAQKNPTAFYLCASSIYAGYEQYFGPGTRLTVT.

This rearrangement joins TRBV2 to TRBJ1-4; TRBD1 is a possible D gene (6 bases). Trimming cost V 4 bases and J 7 bases, with 10 bases left between them. Germline V gene data show CDR1 as SNHLY and CDR2 as FYNNEI. The CDR3 length is 13 residues. As DNA, the CDR3 is TGTGCCAGCAGTGGGGGCAGGGGTGAAAAACTGTTTTTT. Amino acids: CASSGGRGEKLFF.

This chain joins TRBV11-3 and TRBJ2-3, with TRBD1 matching over 8 bases. Germline CDR1 is SGHNT and CDR2 is YENEEA. The CDR3 extends over 14 amino acids. Trimming removed 5 bases from V and 4 bases from J; junction bases left unmatched: 5. The DNA of the CDR3 is TGTGCCAGCAGCCCCCGGACAGGGCCAGATACGCAGTATTTT. Protein sequence: CASSPRTGPDTQYF.

The chain joins TRBV2 to TRBJ2-3; perhaps TRBD2 as D (6 bases). In germline, CDR1 is SNHLY, CDR2 FYNNEI. The V and J ends lost 10 bases and 2 bases respectively, with 10 bases between them. CDR3 length: 12 amino acids. In DNA form, the CDR3 reads TGTGCCACCGGGGGATCCACAGATACGCAGTATTTT. It specifies CATGGSTDTQYF.

The chain employs TRBV5-4 and TRBJ2-7, with D perhaps assigned TRBD1 or TRBD2 (5 bases each). Germline V lookup: CDR1 SGHNT, CDR2 YYREEE (reference sequence). The CDR3 length is 14 residues. Trimming pared 3 bases from V and 3 bases from J, leaving 13 bases between. CDR3 nucleotide sequence: TGTGCCAGCAGCTCTCACCGGGACCTCTACGAGCAGTACTTC. Amino acids: CASSSHRDLYEQYF.

The chain employs TRBV9 and TRBJ2-3; D is perhaps TRBD2 (5 bases). The CDR3 sequence is 16 residues long. V gave up 4 bases and J gave up 3 bases, with 18 bases separating them. Germline V gives CDR1 SGDLS, CDR2 YYNGEE. The CDR3 DNA sequence: TGTGCCAGCAGCTCCCCCCCTGGGGAGAGAACAGATACGCAGTATTTT. Translation: CASSSPPGERTDTQYF. Based on the CDR3 plus reference TRBV9 and TRBJ2-3, the full variable domain is DSGVTQTPKHLITATGQRVTLRCSPRSGDLSVYWYQQSLDQGLQFLIQYYNGEERAKGNILERFSAQQFPDLHSELNLSSLELGDSALYFCASSSPPGERTDTQYFGPGTRLTVL.

The CDR3 reads CASSLASGGQETQYF. The CDR3 DNA is TGCGCCAGCAGCTTGGCCAGCGGGGGACAAGAGACCCAGTACTTC. The rearrangement joins TRBV5-1 to TRBJ2-5; TRBD2 aligns across 8 bases. V lost 0 bases and J lost 2; bases outside the gene matches: 3. The CDR3 has 15 residues. CDR1 SGHRS and CDR2 YFSETQ come from the germline V gene.

This clone showed up just a few times. V usage is TRBV6-1 and J usage is TRBJ1-1; no firm D call. Germline V gene sequence: CDR1 MNHNS, CDR2 SASEGT. Between the trimmed V and J ends, which lost 0 bases and 13 bases, there was a span of 0 bases. CDR3 size: 8 residues. DNA of the CDR3: TGTGCCAGCAGTGAAGCTTTCTTT. It codes for CASSEAFF.

The rearrangement joins TRBV6-6 to TRBJ1-1; no clear D. The CDR3 sequence is 15 residues long. V was pared by 1 base and J by 0 bases, with 9 bases between. Germline V gene sequence: CDR1 MNHNY, CDR2 SVGAGI (reference sequence). The CDR3 region is CASSYYPGLNTEAFF. For the CDR3, the DNA is TGTGCCAGCAGTTACTACCCAGGTCTGAACACTGAAGCTTTCTTT.

This clone appeared a single time. The chain employs TRBV5-1 and TRBJ2-3; TRBD2 agrees at 7 bases. The CDR3 has 14 amino acids. In germline, CDR1 is SGHRS, CDR2 YFSETQ. The ends lost 3 bases at V and 4 bases at J; junction bases unmatched: 5. The CDR3 here is CASSSREGSDTQYF. The DNA for the CDR3 is TGCGCCAGCAGCTCCAGGGAGGGTTCAGATACGCAGTATTTT.